These T cell receptor beta chains were read from a single sample in a study of T-cell memory formation after mild COVID-19. One entry per CDR3 protein results from TCRdb running MiXCR on the 5' RACE reads. The sample has fewer than 400,000 distinct CDR3 sequences, roughly 15% seen once; the top ten hold under 25%. What was sequenced was PBMCs or a T cell subset sorted from them (not recorded which). Receptors were obtained from a man between 18 and 35 years old who had mild COVID-19 (a few samples of this study predate the infection). Cell type and time point are not known. Each CDR3 is given with its conserved first and last residue. The D gene is left open where the match is weak. Clone size appears in some rows only: once, few, many, or a class for an expanded clone.

clone size: once
J gene: TRBJ1-1
CDR3 length: 14
V gene: TRBV7-9
D gene: TRBD1
CDR3 protein: CASSPGQDNTEAFF
CDR3 DNA: TGTGCCAGCAGCCCTGGACAGGATAACACTGAAGCTTTCTTT

clone size: once
J gene: TRBJ1-4
CDR3 length: 15
V gene: TRBV15
D gene: NA
CDR3 protein: CATSGGTLLGEKLFF
CDR3 DNA: TGTGCCACCAGCGGCGGGACACTTCTAGGAGAAAAACTGTTTTTT

clone size: NA
J gene: TRBJ2-3
CDR3 length: 15
V gene: TRBV28
D gene: TRBD1
CDR3 protein: CASSFGTGRSDTQYF
CDR3 DNA: TGTGCCAGCAGTTTCGGGACAGGGAGATCAGATACGCAGTATTTT

clone size: NA
J gene: TRBJ1-1
CDR3 length: 15
V gene: TRBV4-3
D gene: NA
CDR3 protein: CASSQGSQPNTEAFF
CDR3 DNA: TGCGCCAGCAGCCAAGGGTCACAGCCGAACACTGAAGCTTTCTTT

clone size: NA
J gene: TRBJ1-2
CDR3 length: 13
V gene: TRBV6-6
D gene: NA
CDR3 protein: CASSYGPKNGYTF
CDR3 DNA: TGTGCCAGCAGTTACGGGCCGAAGAATGGCTACACCTTC

clone size: few
J gene: TRBJ1-5
CDR3 length: 14
V gene: TRBV7-2
D gene: TRBD1
CDR3 protein: CASSFTGVGRPQHF
CDR3 DNA: TGTGCCAGCAGCTTCACAGGGGTTGGACGGCCCCAGCATTTT

clone size: few
J gene: TRBJ1-3
CDR3 length: 16
V gene: TRBV4-1
D gene: NA
CDR3 protein: CASSQDFFGNGNTIYF
CDR3 DNA: TGCGCCAGCAGCCAAGATTTTTTCGGGAATGGAAACACCATATATTTT

clone size: few
J gene: TRBJ1-1
CDR3 length: 16
V gene: TRBV3-1
D gene: NA
CDR3 protein: CASSWGGSGMNTEAFF
CDR3 DNA: TGTGCCAGCAGCTGGGGGGGATCGGGTATGAACACTGAAGCTTTCTTT

clone size: NA
J gene: TRBJ2-3
CDR3 length: 17
V gene: TRBV6-2/TRBV6-3
D gene: TRBD2
CDR3 protein: CASRPALLAGKPDTQYF
CDR3 DNA: TGTGCCAGCAGGCCCGCCCTACTAGCGGGGAAGCCGGATACGCAGTATTTT

clone size: NA
J gene: TRBJ2-7
CDR3 length: 14
V gene: TRBV6-5
D gene: TRBD1
CDR3 protein: CASSYTGQGARQYF
CDR3 DNA: TGTGCCAGCAGTTATACGGGACAGGGGGCTCGGCAGTACTTC

clone size: NA
J gene: TRBJ2-2
CDR3 length: 13
V gene: TRBV27
D gene: NA
CDR3 protein: CASSFIVGGELFF
CDR3 DNA: TGTGCCAGCAGTTTTATAGTGGGCGGGGAGCTGTTTTTT

clone size: NA
J gene: TRBJ1-2
CDR3 length: 15
V gene: TRBV20-1
D gene: TRBD1
CDR3 protein: CSAREGARGPRGYTF
CDR3 DNA: TGCAGTGCTAGGGAAGGCGCCAGGGGGCCAAGGGGCTACACCTTC

clone size: NA
J gene: TRBJ2-5
CDR3 length: 10
V gene: TRBV29-1
D gene: NA
CDR3 protein: CSVELETQYF
CDR3 DNA: TGCAGCGTTGAACTCGAGACCCAGTACTTC

clone size: NA
J gene: TRBJ2-2
CDR3 length: 14
V gene: TRBV7-9
D gene: NA
CDR3 protein: CASSGGVNTGELFF
CDR3 DNA: TGTGCCAGCAGCGGTGGGGTCAACACCGGGGAGCTGTTTTTT

clone size: NA
J gene: TRBJ2-3
CDR3 length: 15
V gene: TRBV10-2
D gene: NA
CDR3 protein: CASSESPRTTDTQYF
CDR3 DNA: TGCGCCAGCAGTGAGTCCCCTAGAACGACAGATACGCAGTATTTT

clone size: few
J gene: TRBJ2-2
CDR3 length: 14
V gene: TRBV20-1
D gene: NA
CDR3 protein: CSASSDPNTGELFF
CDR3 DNA: TGCAGTGCTAGTTCCGACCCCAACACCGGGGAGCTGTTTTTT

clone size: NA
J gene: TRBJ2-5
CDR3 length: 14
V gene: TRBV4-2
D gene: TRBD1
CDR3 protein: CASSRGTEQETQYF
CDR3 DNA: TGTGCCAGCAGCCGGGGGACAGAGCAAGAGACCCAGTACTTC

clone size: NA
J gene: TRBJ1-1
CDR3 length: 15
V gene: TRBV7-9
D gene: NA
CDR3 protein: CASSPGGGVDTEAFF
CDR3 DNA: TGTGCCAGCAGCCCCGGTGGGGGGGTGGACACTGAAGCTTTCTTT

clone size: NA
J gene: TRBJ2-6
CDR3 length: 18
V gene: TRBV7-6
D gene: NA
CDR3 protein: CASSPTYATGSGANVLTF
CDR3 DNA: TGTGCCAGCAGCCCGACCTACGCAACGGGATCTGGGGCCAACGTCCTGACTTTC

clone size: NA
J gene: TRBJ1-5
CDR3 length: 16
V gene: TRBV7-8
D gene: TRBD1
CDR3 protein: CASSFFPDRGNQPQHF
CDR3 DNA: TGTGCCAGCAGCTTCTTCCCCGACAGGGGCAATCAGCCCCAGCATTTT

clone size: few
J gene: TRBJ1-4
CDR3 length: 12
V gene: TRBV12-3/TRBV12-4
D gene: NA
CDR3 protein: CASSLTEEKLFF
CDR3 DNA: TGTGCCAGCAGTCTTACCGAGGAAAAACTGTTTTTT

clone size: many
J gene: TRBJ1-5
CDR3 length: 14
V gene: TRBV7-2
D gene: TRBD1
CDR3 protein: CASSFNRGEQPQHF
CDR3 DNA: TGTGCCAGCAGCTTTAACAGGGGTGAACAGCCCCAGCATTTT

clone size: NA
J gene: TRBJ1-4
CDR3 length: 15
V gene: TRBV7-9
D gene: TRBD1
CDR3 protein: CASSLVGTGKEKLFF
CDR3 DNA: TGTGCCAGCAGCTTAGTAGGGACAGGGAAGGAAAAACTGTTTTTT

clone size: few
J gene: TRBJ2-7
CDR3 length: 15
V gene: TRBV12-3/TRBV12-4
D gene: TRBD2
CDR3 protein: CASSTAGTSSREQYF
CDR3 DNA: TGTGCCAGCAGTACCGCCGGGACTAGCAGCCGCGAGCAGTACTTC

clone size: NA
J gene: TRBJ2-2
CDR3 length: 11
V gene: TRBV30
D gene: NA
CDR3 protein: CASKNTGELFF
CDR3 DNA: TGTGCCTCTAAGAACACCGGGGAGCTGTTTTTT

clone size: few
J gene: TRBJ1-2
CDR3 length: 13
V gene: TRBV11-2
D gene: NA
CDR3 protein: CASSSYRDYGYTF
CDR3 DNA: TGTGCCAGCAGCTCCTACAGGGACTATGGCTACACCTTC

clone size: NA
J gene: TRBJ2-1
CDR3 length: 13
V gene: TRBV19
D gene: NA
CDR3 protein: CASSQALGNEQFF
CDR3 DNA: TGTGCCAGTAGCCAGGCTCTCGGGAATGAGCAGTTCTTC

clone size: few
J gene: TRBJ2-5
CDR3 length: 15
V gene: TRBV4-3
D gene: NA
CDR3 protein: CASSQATGYQETQYF
CDR3 DNA: TGCGCCAGCAGCCAGGCCACAGGGTATCAAGAGACCCAGTACTTC

clone size: NA
J gene: TRBJ1-2
CDR3 length: 13
V gene: TRBV12-3/TRBV12-4
D gene: NA
CDR3 protein: CASSVDSNYGYTF
CDR3 DNA: TGTGCCAGCAGCGTCGACAGCAACTATGGCTACACCTTC

clone size: NA
J gene: TRBJ2-4
CDR3 length: 17
V gene: TRBV20-1
D gene: TRBD2
CDR3 protein: CSAHRSGGGSPGDIQYF
CDR3 DNA: TGCAGTGCTCACCGTAGCGGGGGAGGATCTCCGGGGGACATTCAGTACTTC

clone size: NA
J gene: TRBJ2-7
CDR3 length: 14
V gene: TRBV12-3/TRBV12-4
D gene: TRBD2
CDR3 protein: CASSWGGRGYEQYF
CDR3 DNA: TGTGCCAGCAGCTGGGGGGGACGAGGCTACGAGCAGTACTTC

clone size: few
J gene: TRBJ2-1
CDR3 length: 15
V gene: TRBV19
D gene: NA
CDR3 protein: CASRPLVSSYNEQFF
CDR3 DNA: TGTGCCAGTAGGCCTCTGGTTAGCTCCTACAATGAGCAGTTCTTC

clone size: few
J gene: TRBJ2-1
CDR3 length: 13
V gene: TRBV7-2
D gene: NA
CDR3 protein: CASSYIRGREQFF
CDR3 DNA: TGTGCCAGCAGCTACATCCGGGGCCGGGAGCAGTTCTTC

clone size: few
J gene: TRBJ2-4
CDR3 length: 17
V gene: TRBV19
D gene: NA
CDR3 protein: CASSIQRYRTGENIQYF
CDR3 DNA: TGTGCCAGTAGTATTCAACGTTATCGGACGGGAGAAAACATTCAGTACTTC

clone size: NA
J gene: TRBJ2-2
CDR3 length: 14
V gene: TRBV12-3/TRBV12-4
D gene: NA
CDR3 protein: CASTLGGPTGELFF
CDR3 DNA: TGTGCCAGCACCTTGGGGGGGCCCACCGGGGAGCTGTTTTTT

clone size: NA
J gene: TRBJ2-1
CDR3 length: 17
V gene: TRBV6-4
D gene: TRBD1
CDR3 protein: CASSELSWTGDYNEQFF
CDR3 DNA: TGTGCCAGCAGTGAACTATCGTGGACAGGGGATTACAATGAGCAGTTCTTC

clone size: NA
J gene: TRBJ2-3
CDR3 length: 13
V gene: TRBV7-2
D gene: TRBD2
CDR3 protein: CASSLLAEDTQYF
CDR3 DNA: TGTGCCAGCAGCTTACTAGCGGAGGATACGCAGTATTTT

clone size: NA
J gene: TRBJ2-2
CDR3 length: 15
V gene: TRBV7-9
D gene: NA
CDR3 protein: CASSPVPSNTGELFF
CDR3 DNA: TGTGCCAGCAGCCCGGTCCCCTCGAACACCGGGGAGCTGTTTTTT

clone size: NA
J gene: TRBJ2-1
CDR3 length: 15
V gene: TRBV11-2
D gene: NA
CDR3 protein: CASSSRGTSGNEQFF
CDR3 DNA: TGTGCCAGCAGCTCTCGGGGGACCAGTGGGAATGAGCAGTTCTTC

clone size: NA
J gene: TRBJ2-2
CDR3 length: 14
V gene: TRBV6-5
D gene: NA
CDR3 protein: CASSTGVSTGELFF
CDR3 DNA: TGTGCCAGCAGTACGGGGGTGAGCACCGGGGAGCTGTTTTTT

clone size: NA
J gene: TRBJ1-6
CDR3 length: 13
V gene: TRBV18
D gene: NA
CDR3 protein: CASSASENSPLHF
CDR3 DNA: TGTGCCAGCTCGGCCTCCGAGAATTCACCCCTCCACTTT

clone size: few
J gene: TRBJ1-2
CDR3 length: 18
V gene: TRBV4-1
D gene: TRBD1
CDR3 protein: CASSQPGQPLAINYGYTF
CDR3 DNA: TGCGCCAGCAGCCAACCGGGACAGCCCCTCGCAATTAACTATGGCTACACCTTC

clone size: NA
J gene: TRBJ2-3
CDR3 length: 13
V gene: TRBV18
D gene: NA
CDR3 protein: CASSPPGQDTQYF
CDR3 DNA: TGTGCCAGCTCACCACCGGGCCAAGATACGCAGTATTTT

clone size: NA
J gene: TRBJ2-5
CDR3 length: 12
V gene: TRBV29-1
D gene: TRBD1
CDR3 protein: CGVATGLETQYF
CDR3 DNA: TGCGGCGTTGCGACAGGGCTAGAGACCCAGTACTTC

clone size: NA
J gene: TRBJ2-5
CDR3 length: 15
V gene: TRBV9
D gene: TRBD2
CDR3 protein: CASSVGPSGEETQYF
CDR3 DNA: TGTGCCAGCAGCGTAGGGCCGAGCGGGGAGGAGACCCAGTACTTC

clone size: NA
J gene: TRBJ2-7
CDR3 length: 15
V gene: TRBV11-3
D gene: TRBD2
CDR3 protein: CASSPPGGARHEQYF
CDR3 DNA: TGTGCCAGCAGCCCACCGGGAGGGGCCCGCCACGAGCAGTACTTC

clone size: NA
J gene: TRBJ1-5
CDR3 length: 15
V gene: TRBV4-1
D gene: NA
CDR3 protein: CASSQDPGDNQPQHF
CDR3 DNA: TGCGCCAGCAGCCAAGATCCAGGCGACAATCAGCCCCAGCATTTT

clone size: NA
J gene: TRBJ2-2
CDR3 length: 15
V gene: TRBV6-1
D gene: NA
CDR3 protein: CASSEAEPVVGELFF
CDR3 DNA: TGTGCCAGCAGTGAAGCGGAACCAGTTGTCGGGGAGCTGTTTTTT

clone size: NA
J gene: TRBJ2-7
CDR3 length: 15
V gene: TRBV29-1
D gene: TRBD1
CDR3 protein: CSVEDPGTGVYEQYF
CDR3 DNA: TGCAGCGTTGAAGACCCCGGGACAGGGGTGTACGAGCAGTACTTC

clone size: many
J gene: TRBJ1-3
CDR3 length: 17
V gene: TRBV6-5
D gene: TRBD1
CDR3 protein: CASSQGTGDYSGNTIYF
CDR3 DNA: TGTGCCAGCAGTCAGGGGACAGGAGACTACTCTGGAAACACCATATATTTT

clone size: NA
J gene: TRBJ2-1
CDR3 length: 15
V gene: TRBV5-1
D gene: TRBD1
CDR3 protein: CASSPGTGKNNEQFF
CDR3 DNA: TGCGCCAGCAGCCCCGGGACAGGAAAGAACAATGAGCAGTTCTTC

clone size: few
J gene: TRBJ2-5
CDR3 length: 10
V gene: TRBV27
D gene: NA
CDR3 protein: CARNKETQYF
CDR3 DNA: TGTGCCAGGAATAAAGAGACCCAGTACTTC

clone size: few
J gene: TRBJ2-2
CDR3 length: 14
V gene: TRBV5-1
D gene: NA
CDR3 protein: CASTRGLNTGELFF
CDR3 DNA: TGCGCCAGCACGCGGGGGCTGAACACCGGGGAGCTGTTTTTT

clone size: NA
J gene: TRBJ1-5
CDR3 length: 15
V gene: TRBV4-2
D gene: NA
CDR3 protein: CASSQDRTQYQPQHF
CDR3 DNA: TGTGCCAGCAGCCAAGATCGTACCCAGTATCAGCCCCAGCATTTT